Presented here are 7 T cell receptor beta chains from one specimen sequenced in a study of cytomegalovirus exposure and HLA in healthy donors. The PCR employed 60 Vbeta primers together with 13 Jbeta primers. Profiling relied on immunoSEQ multiplex PCR, and the TCRdb table lists in-frame clones only, not all of them. The sample records a few hundred thousand clones, around 90% being singletons. Sequenced material: PBMCs. These receptors all come from a girl aged 2-9 years in good health and CMV-seronegative.

The chain couples TRBV7-2 to TRBJ2-1, with 7 bases aligning to TRBD2. Unmatched junction bases numbered 2, after V lost 4 bases and J lost 8 bases. Germline V gives CDR1 SGHTA, CDR2 FQGNSA. The CDR3 is made up of 12 amino acids. The DNA for the CDR3 is TGTGCCAGCAGCTGGACTAGTTATGAGCAGTTCTTC. This encodes CASSWTSYEQFF. Variable domain in full (rest from reference TRBV7-2 and TRBJ2-1): GAGVSQSPSNKVTEKGKDVELRCDPISGHTALYWYRQSLGQGLEFLIYFQGNSAPDKSGLPSDRFSAERTGGSVSTLTIQRTQQEDSAVYLCASSWTSYEQFFGPGTRLTVL.

V is TRBV5-6 and J is TRBJ2-7, with D possibly matching TRBD2 (6 bases). Per the germline V gene, CDR1 is SGHDT and CDR2 is YYEEEE. Between the trimmed V and J ends, which lost 3 bases and 3 bases, there was a span of 10 bases. There are 13 residues in the CDR3. CDR3 protein: CASSWAGNYEQYF. The CDR3 DNA sequence: TGTGCCAGCAGCTGGGCGGGGAACTACGAGCAGTACTTC. Full variable domain (remainder filled in from reference TRBV5-6 and TRBJ2-7): DAGVTQSPTHLIKTRGQQVTLRCSPKSGHDTVSWYQQALGQGPQFIFQYYEEEERQRGNFPDRFSGHQFPNYSSELNVNALLLGDSALYLCASSWAGNYEQYFGPGTRLTVT.

The gene calls are TRBV5-1 and TRBJ2-5; 9 nucleotides align to TRBD1. Germline V lookup: CDR1 SGHRS, CDR2 YFSETQ. The CDR3 spans 17 residues. Unmatched junction bases numbered 6, after V lost 0 bases and J lost 0 bases. The CDR3 is CASSLALGDRDQETQYF. The CDR3, as DNA: TGCGCCAGCAGCTTGGCCCTCGGGGACAGGGACCAAGAGACCCAGTACTTC.

The chain recombines TRBV5-4 with TRBJ2-7, with D perhaps matching TRBD2 (6 bases). Germline assignment: CDR1 SGHNT and CDR2 YYREEE (reference sequence). With 4 bases removed from V and 0 bases from J, the gap between germline ends came to 17 bases. This CDR3 spans 16 amino acids. The CDR3 reads CASSPGGLGSSYEQYF. CDR3 nucleotides: TGTGCCAGCAGCCCAGGAGGGTTGGGCAGCTCCTACGAGCAGTACTTC.

V is TRBV10-2 and J is TRBJ2-5; 7 nucleotides match TRBD1. After removal of 8 bases from V and 5 bases from J, the junction contained 20 bases not matched to a gene. The CDR3 consists of 17 residues. The germline CDR1 and CDR2 sequences are WSHSY and SAAADI. The CDR3 sequence: CASGTEKGQLVRETQYF. The CDR3 DNA is TGCGCCAGCGGGACCGAAAAGGGACAGCTAGTTAGGGAGACCCAGTACTTC.

J is TRBJ1-2 and V is TRBV5-1; no definite D call. Germline CDR1 SGHRS, CDR2 YFSETQ. V gave up 5 bases and J gave up 6 bases, with 20 bases separating them. The CDR3 runs to 15 residues. The CDR3 DNA sequence: TGCGCCAGCAGTCGAGAGCTGGGCTGGAATGATGGCTACACCTTC. It specifies CASSRELGWNDGYTF.

J is TRBJ1-5 and V is TRBV19; D may be TRBD1 (6 bases). V was cut by 7 bases and J by 8 bases, with 15 bases left in between. The CDR3 consists of 13 residues. The germline V gene has CDR1 LNHDA and CDR2 SQIVND (reference sequence). CDR3 in DNA: TGTGCCAGTACGTGGGGGGGCGGGGAGCCCCAGCATTTT. Its translation is CASTWGGGEPQHF.